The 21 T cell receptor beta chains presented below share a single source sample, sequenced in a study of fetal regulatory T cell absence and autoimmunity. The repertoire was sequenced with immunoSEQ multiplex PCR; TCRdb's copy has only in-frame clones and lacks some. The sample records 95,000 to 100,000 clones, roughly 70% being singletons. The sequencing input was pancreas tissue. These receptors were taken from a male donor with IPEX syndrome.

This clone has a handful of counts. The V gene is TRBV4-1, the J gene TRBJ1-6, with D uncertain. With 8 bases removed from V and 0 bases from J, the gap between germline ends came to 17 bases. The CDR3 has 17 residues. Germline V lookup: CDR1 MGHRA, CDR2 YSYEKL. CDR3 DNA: TGCGCCAGCTCCTTGCATTTGAGGAGCTCCTATAATTCACCCCTCCACTTT. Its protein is CASSLHLRSSYNSPLHF.

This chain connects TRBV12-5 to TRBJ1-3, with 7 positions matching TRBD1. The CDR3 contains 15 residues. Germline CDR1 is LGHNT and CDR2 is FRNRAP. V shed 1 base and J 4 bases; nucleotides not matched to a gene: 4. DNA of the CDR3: TGTGCTAGTGGTTTGGAACAGGGGCGGGGAAACACCATATATTTT. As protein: CASGLEQGRGNTIYF. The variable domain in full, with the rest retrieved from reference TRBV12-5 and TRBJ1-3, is DARVTQTPRHKVTEMGQEVTMRCQPILGHNTVFWYRQTMMQGLELLAYFRNRAPLDDSGMPKDRFSAEMPDATLATLKIQPSEPRDSAVYFCASGLEQGRGNTIYFGEGSWLTVV.

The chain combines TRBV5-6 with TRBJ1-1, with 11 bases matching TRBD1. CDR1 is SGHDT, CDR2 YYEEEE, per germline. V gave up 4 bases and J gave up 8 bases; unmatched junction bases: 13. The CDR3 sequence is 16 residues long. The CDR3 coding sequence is TGTGCCAGCAGCCAGTTGGACAGGGGGCGCGTTGCGGAAGCTTTCTTT. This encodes CASSQLDRGRVAEAFF. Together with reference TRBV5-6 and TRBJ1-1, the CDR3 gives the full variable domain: DAGVTQSPTHLIKTRGQQVTLRCSPKSGHDTVSWYQQALGQGPQFIFQYYEEEERQRGNFPDRFSGHQFPNYSSELNVNALLLGDSALYLCASSQLDRGRVAEAFFGQGTRLTVV.

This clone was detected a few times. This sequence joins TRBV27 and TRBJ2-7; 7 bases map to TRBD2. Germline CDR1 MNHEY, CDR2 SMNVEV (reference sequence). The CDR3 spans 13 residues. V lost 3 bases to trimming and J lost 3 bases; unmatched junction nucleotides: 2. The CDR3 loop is CASSLGTIYEQYF. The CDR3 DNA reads TGTGCCAGCAGTTTGGGGACTATCTACGAGCAGTACTTC.

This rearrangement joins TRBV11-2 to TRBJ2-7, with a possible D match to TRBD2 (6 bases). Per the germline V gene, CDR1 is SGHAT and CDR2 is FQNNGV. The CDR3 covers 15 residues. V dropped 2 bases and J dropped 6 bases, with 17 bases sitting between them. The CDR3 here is CASSLRAGPQVEQYF. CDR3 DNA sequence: TGTGCCAGCAGCTTAAGGGCGGGACCACAGGTCGAGCAGTACTTC.

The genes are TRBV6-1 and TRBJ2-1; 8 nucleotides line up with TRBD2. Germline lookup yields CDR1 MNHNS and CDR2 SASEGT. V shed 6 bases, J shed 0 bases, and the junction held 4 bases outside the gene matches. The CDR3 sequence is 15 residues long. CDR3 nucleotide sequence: TGTGCCAGCAGGCAGCGGGAGTTCTCCTACAATGAGCAGTTCTTC. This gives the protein CASRQREFSYNEQFF.

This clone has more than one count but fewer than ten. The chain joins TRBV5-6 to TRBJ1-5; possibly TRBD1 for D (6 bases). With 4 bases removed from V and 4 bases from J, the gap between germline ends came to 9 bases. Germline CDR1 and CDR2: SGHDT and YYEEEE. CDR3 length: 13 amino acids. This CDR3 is CASSLDRNQPQHF. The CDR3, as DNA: TGTGCCAGCAGCCTAGACAGGAATCAGCCCCAGCATTTT.

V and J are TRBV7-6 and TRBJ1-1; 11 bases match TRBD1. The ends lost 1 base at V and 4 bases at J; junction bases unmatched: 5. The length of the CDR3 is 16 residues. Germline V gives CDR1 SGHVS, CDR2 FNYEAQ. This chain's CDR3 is CASSLEPGTGGTEAFF. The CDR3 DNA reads TGTGCCAGCAGCTTAGAGCCCGGGACAGGGGGCACTGAAGCTTTCTTT.

The CDR3 reads CASSQTGMGYEQYF. CDR3 bases: TGCGCCAGCAGCCAAACCGGGATGGGGTACGAGCAGTACTTC. The rearrangement joins TRBV4-1 to TRBJ2-7, with a tentative D call TRBD2 (5 bases). Trimming shortened V by 2 bases and J by 4 bases, and 12 bases separated the two germline ends. Germline CDR1 is MGHRA and CDR2 is YSYEKL. There are 14 residues in the CDR3.

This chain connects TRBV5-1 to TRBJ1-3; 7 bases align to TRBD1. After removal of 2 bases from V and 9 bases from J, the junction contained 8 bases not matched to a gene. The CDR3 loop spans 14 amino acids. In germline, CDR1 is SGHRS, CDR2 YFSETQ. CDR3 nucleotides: TGCGCCAGCAGCTTAGGACAGGTCGTGGGCACCATATATTTT. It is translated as CASSLGQVVGTIYF.

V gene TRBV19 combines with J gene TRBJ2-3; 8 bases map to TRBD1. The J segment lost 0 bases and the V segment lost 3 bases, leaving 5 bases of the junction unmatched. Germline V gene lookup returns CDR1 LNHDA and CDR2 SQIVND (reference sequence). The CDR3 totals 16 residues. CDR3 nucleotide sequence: TGTGCCAGTAGTATGGCAGGACAGGGCAGCACAGATACGCAGTATTTT. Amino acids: CASSMAGQGSTDTQYF.

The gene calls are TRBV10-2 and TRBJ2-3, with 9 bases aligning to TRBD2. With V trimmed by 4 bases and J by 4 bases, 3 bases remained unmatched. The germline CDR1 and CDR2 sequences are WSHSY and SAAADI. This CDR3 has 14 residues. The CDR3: CASSGAGGADTQYF. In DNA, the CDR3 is TGCGCCAGCAGTGGAGCGGGGGGTGCAGATACGCAGTATTTT.

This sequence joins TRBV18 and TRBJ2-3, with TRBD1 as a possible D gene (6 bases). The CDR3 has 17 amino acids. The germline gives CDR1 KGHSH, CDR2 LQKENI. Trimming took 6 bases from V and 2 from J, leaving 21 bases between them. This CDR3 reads CASSPTGTLINTDTQYF. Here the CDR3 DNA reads TGTGCCAGCTCTCCGACCGGGACACTCATTAACACAGATACGCAGTATTTT.

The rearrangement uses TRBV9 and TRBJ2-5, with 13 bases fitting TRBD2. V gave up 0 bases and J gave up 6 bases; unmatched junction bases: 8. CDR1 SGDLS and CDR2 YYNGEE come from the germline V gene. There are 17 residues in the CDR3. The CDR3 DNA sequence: TGTGCCAGCAGCGTAGTCGACCTACTAGCGGGGGGGAAGACCCAGTACTTC. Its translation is CASSVVDLLAGGKTQYF.

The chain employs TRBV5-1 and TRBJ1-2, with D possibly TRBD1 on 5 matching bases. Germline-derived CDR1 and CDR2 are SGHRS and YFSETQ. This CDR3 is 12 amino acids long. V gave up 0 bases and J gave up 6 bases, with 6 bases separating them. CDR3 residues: CASSLAGNGYTF. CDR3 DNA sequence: TGCGCCAGCAGCTTGGCAGGGAATGGCTACACCTTC.

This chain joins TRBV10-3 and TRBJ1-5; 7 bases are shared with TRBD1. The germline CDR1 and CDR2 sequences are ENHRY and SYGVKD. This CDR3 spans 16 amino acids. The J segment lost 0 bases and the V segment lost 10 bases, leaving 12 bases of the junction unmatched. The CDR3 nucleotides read TGTGCCACCAGCCCGACAGGGACTTATAGCAATCAGCCCCAGCATTTT. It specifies CATSPTGTYSNQPQHF.

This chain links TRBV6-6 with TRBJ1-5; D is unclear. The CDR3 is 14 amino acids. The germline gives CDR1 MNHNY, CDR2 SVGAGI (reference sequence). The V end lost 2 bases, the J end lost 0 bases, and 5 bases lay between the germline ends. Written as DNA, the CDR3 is TGTGCCAGCAGTTACCTCGATAGCAATCAGCCCCAGCATTTT. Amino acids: CASSYLDSNQPQHF.

The CDR3 nucleotides read TGCGCCAGCAGCTTAAGACAGGGAGTTGTGTACGAGCAGTACTTC. Its translation: CASSLRQGVVYEQYF. V is TRBV4-3 and J is TRBJ2-7; 7 nucleotides match TRBD1. This CDR3 has 15 residues. Trimming took 5 bases from V and 4 from J; bases not matched to a gene: 11. CDR1 is LGHNA, CDR2 YSLEER, per germline.

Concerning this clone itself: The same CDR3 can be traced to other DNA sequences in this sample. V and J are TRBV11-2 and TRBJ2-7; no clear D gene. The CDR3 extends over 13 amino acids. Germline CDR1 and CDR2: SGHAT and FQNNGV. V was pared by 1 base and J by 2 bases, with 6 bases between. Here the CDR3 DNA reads TGTGCCAGCAGCTTAGCGGGTCCCTACGAGCAGTACTTC. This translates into CASSLAGPYEQYF.

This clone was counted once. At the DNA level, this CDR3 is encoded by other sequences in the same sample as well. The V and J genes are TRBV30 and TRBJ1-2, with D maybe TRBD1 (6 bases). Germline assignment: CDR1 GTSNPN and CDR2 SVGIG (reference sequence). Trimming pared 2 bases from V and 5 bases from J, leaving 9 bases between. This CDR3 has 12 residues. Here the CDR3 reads CAWSLTGYGYTF. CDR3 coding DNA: TGTGCCTGGAGTCTGACAGGTTATGGCTACACCTTC.

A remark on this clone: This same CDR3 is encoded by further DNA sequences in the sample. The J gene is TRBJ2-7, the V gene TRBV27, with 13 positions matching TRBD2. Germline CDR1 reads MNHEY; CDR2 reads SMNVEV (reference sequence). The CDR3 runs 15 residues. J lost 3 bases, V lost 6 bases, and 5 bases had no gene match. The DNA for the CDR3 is TGTGCCAGCAGACCGGGACTAGCGGGAAACTACGAGCAGTACTTC. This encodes CASRPGLAGNYEQYF.